This T cell receptor (beta chain) was identified in a study of cytotoxic CD8 clonotypes in ibrutinib-treated CLL. Overall study: The patients comprised approximately 11 relapsed/refractory and 15 treatment-naive cases, around 18 IGHV unmutated.

Concerning this clone itself: Its specificity is not known.

Libraries of TCR beta were made from roughly 2.2 micrograms of genomic DNA that came from cryopreserved PBMCs. The method was immunoSEQ multiplex PCR; TCRdb's version includes in-frame clones alone and lacks a portion of them. The repertoire consists of approximately 70,000 clones, with 75% to 95% occurring once and the leading ten covering approximately 3%. Overall study results and limits: Clonality rose at ibrutinib response, held steady in sustained remission, and fell toward baseline at progression. Sample timing was unmatched between remission and later-progressing patients; lymph nodes unstudied.

Germline V gene data show CDR1 as SGHNT and CDR2 as YENEEA. Trimming pared 2 bases from V and 2 bases from J, leaving 21 bases between. The CDR3 has 18 residues. The chain recombines TRBV11-3 with TRBJ1-1; possibly TRBD1 for D (5 bases). The sequence was obtained from a human donor with chronic lymphocytic leukemia. The material sequenced was PBMCs, taken after 12 months of ibrutinib treatment. The CDR3 nucleotides are TGTGCCAGCAGCTTAAGCCGACCCGGGACCTATGGAAACACTGAAGCTTTCTTT. Its protein is CASSLSRPGTYGNTEAFF.